This passage covers 28 T cell receptor beta chains from one sample sequenced in a study of CD8+CD57+ T cells in acquired aplastic anemia. Patients included in sequencing had previously demonstrated CD8+CD57+ cell expansion by flow cytometry. Genomic DNA was employed as the template in profiling TCR beta VDJ and CDR3. Via MiXCR, TCRdb re-called the reads, giving one row per CDR3 protein. Among some 170,000 distinct CDR3 sequences listed, around 48% were seen once. Input material: sorted CD4+, CD8+, or CD8+CD57+ T cells (not recorded which) from PBMCs. The receptor source for this set is a human donor with aplastic anemia.

This rearrangement joins TRBV19 to TRBJ2-3; D is uncertain. With 3 bases removed from V and 2 bases from J, the gap between germline ends came to 12 bases. CDR3 length equals 15 residues. Per germline, CDR1 LNHDA and CDR2 SQIVND (reference sequence). This CDR3 reads CASSMLAINTDTQYF. CDR3 coding DNA: TGTGCCAGTAGTATGTTGGCCATAAACACAGATACGCAGTATTTT.

This clonotype was seen more than once but under ten times. J is TRBJ2-1 and V is TRBV7-9; D unclear. V was trimmed by 6 bases and J by 6 bases, leaving 9 bases between them. The CDR3 extends over 12 amino acids. Germline CDR1 reads SEHNR; CDR2 reads FQNEAQ (reference sequence). The CDR3 sequence: CASSYPVNEQFF. CDR3 nucleotides: TGTGCCAGCAGTTACCCGGTCAATGAGCAGTTCTTC.

The chain carries TRBV29-1 and TRBJ2-7, with TRBD1 matching 10 bases. The CDR3 runs 14 residues. J gave up 5 bases and V 6 bases, and 10 bases lay outside the gene matches. Germline CDR1 reads SQVTM; CDR2 reads ANQGSEA. CDR3 sequence (DNA): TGCAGCGTCGCCGAACAGGGACAGGGGAACGAGCAGTACTTC. It translates to CSVAEQGQGNEQYF.

This chain connects TRBV15 to TRBJ2-5; 8 bases are a match to TRBD2. The CDR3 spans 15 residues. The V gene end was trimmed by 0 bases and the J gene end by 4 bases; junction bases not matched to a gene: 4. Germline CDR1 is LNHNV and CDR2 is YYDKDF (reference sequence). The CDR3 DNA is TGTGCCACCAGCAGAGATCGGGGGGGCGGAGAGACCCAGTACTTC. It encodes CATSRDRGGGETQYF. The entire variable domain, with the rest obtained from reference TRBV15 and TRBJ2-5, is as follows: DAMVIQNPRYQVTQFGKPVTLSCSQTLNHNVMYWYQQKSSQAPKLLFHYYDKDFNNEADTPDNFQSRRPNTSFCFLDIRSPGLGDTAMYLCATSRDRGGGETQYFGPGTRLLVL.

This clonotype has at least ten counts. The chain couples TRBV7-9 to TRBJ2-5; D gene ambiguous. The V gene lost 3 bases and the J gene lost 3 bases, with 5 bases spanning the gap. The CDR3 extends over 12 amino acids. Germline V gene lookup returns CDR1 SEHNR and CDR2 FQNEAQ (reference sequence). The CDR3 DNA follows: TGTGCCAGCAGCTTCTCCGAAGAGACCCAGTACTTC. Its protein product is CASSFSEETQYF.

The rearrangement joins TRBV20-1 to TRBJ2-2; 14 bases align to TRBD2. This CDR3 has 16 amino acids. Germline V gives CDR1 DFQATT, CDR2 SNEGSKA (reference sequence). V was pared by 3 bases and J by 6 bases, with 6 bases of the junction left unmatched. CDR3 DNA sequence: TGCAGTGCTAGCACGACTAGCGGGAGGGCCCCCGGGGAGCTGTTTTTT. Its translation: CSASTTSGRAPGELFF.

In regard to this clonotype: Here the CDR3 omits its conserved ending phenylalanine or tryptophan, so a read error is the likely source. V and J are TRBV6-5 and TRBJ1-2; no clear D. CDR1 and CDR2 from the germline V gene are MNHEY and SVGAGI. The CDR3 length is 13 residues. V was cut by 2 bases and J by 1 base, with 5 bases left in between. The CDR3 loop reads CASSYGLNYGYTS. The CDR3 bases are TGTGCCAGCAGTTACGGTCTTAACTATGGCTACACCTCC.

This clonotype showed up just a few times. The chain couples TRBV6-1 to TRBJ2-5; no reliable D call. The length of the CDR3 is 12 residues. The germline V and J ends were trimmed by 2 bases and 6 bases, with 7 bases remaining between them. Looked up from germline, CDR1 is MNHNS and CDR2 is SASEGT. The CDR3 here is CASSELLQTQYF. The CDR3 nucleotides read TGTGCCAGCAGTGAACTTCTGCAGACCCAGTACTTC.

The chain joins TRBV15 to TRBJ1-6; 9 positions agree with TRBD1. Per germline, CDR1 LNHNV and CDR2 YYDKDF (reference sequence). V gave up 5 bases and J gave up 5 bases; unmatched junction bases: 7. The CDR3 covers 16 residues. The CDR3 here is CATSGQQGADNSPLHF. In nucleotides, the CDR3 is TGTGCCACCAGCGGGCAACAGGGGGCGGATAATTCACCCCTCCACTTT.

The chain recombines TRBV20-1 with TRBJ2-1; 9 nucleotides match TRBD2. The CDR3 has 16 residues. Germline V gene data show CDR1 as DFQATT and CDR2 as SNEGSKA (reference sequence). The trim removed 0 bases at V and 3 bases at J, leaving 6 bases unmatched. The CDR3 nucleotides read TGCAGTGCTAGAGAGCGCGGGGGGGCGGACTACAATGAGCAGTTCTTC. Translation: CSARERGGADYNEQFF.

This rearrangement joins TRBV2 to TRBJ2-2; 7 bases are a match to TRBD1. CDR3 length equals 14 residues. J was trimmed by 5 bases and V by 6 bases; bases with no gene match: 6. Germline V gene sequence: CDR1 SNHLY, CDR2 FYNNEI. CDR3: CASSQTGRTGELFF. The DNA for the CDR3 is TGTGCCAGCAGCCAGACAGGGCGGACCGGGGAGCTGTTTTTT.

The rearrangement uses TRBV10-3 and TRBJ2-1; 7 bases match TRBD2. The germline V gene has CDR1 ENHRY and CDR2 SYGVKD. J lost 4 bases, V lost 8 bases, and 5 bases had no gene match. CDR3 size: 13 residues. CDR3 protein: CAIWGSGYNEQFF. The CDR3 DNA is TGTGCCATCTGGGGTAGCGGGTACAATGAGCAGTTCTTC.

The V gene is TRBV15, the J gene TRBJ2-5; D is uncertain. The CDR3 loop spans 13 amino acids. V dropped 1 base and J dropped 2 bases, with 5 bases sitting between them. The germline V gene encodes CDR1 LNHNV and CDR2 YYDKDF (reference sequence). The CDR3 spells CATSRVEQETQYF. CDR3 nucleotide sequence: TGTGCCACCAGCAGAGTGGAACAAGAGACCCAGTACTTC.

This clonotype was seen only a few times. This rearrangement joins TRBV6-5 to TRBJ2-1; D perhaps matches TRBD2 (5 bases). The V gene's germline CDR1 is MNHEY and CDR2 SVGAGI. The CDR3 has 13 residues. V was shortened by 2 bases and J by 9 bases, with 11 bases between the two germline ends. This CDR3 is CASSYGTGGEQFF. Here the CDR3 DNA reads TGTGCCAGCAGTTACGGAACCGGAGGTGAGCAGTTCTTC.

This clonotype appeared many times. The rearrangement uses TRBV12-3 or TRBV12-4 and TRBJ1-4; 8 bases align to TRBD1. This CDR3 is built from 14 residues. The V segment lost 3 bases and the J segment 7 bases; nucleotides outside the gene matches: 4. The DNA for the CDR3 is TGTGCCAGCAGTTTGGACAGGGTTCGTGAAAAACTGTTTTTT. Encoded protein: CASSLDRVREKLFF.

The V and J genes are TRBV12-5 and TRBJ2-3, with D hard to call. Per germline, CDR1 LGHNT and CDR2 FRNRAP. The CDR3 is 11 residues long. Deletions cut 4 bases from V and 5 bases from J, with 4 bases between. The CDR3 loop reads CASGSGDTQYF. CDR3 nucleotides: TGTGCTAGTGGTTCTGGAGATACGCAGTATTTT. The full variable domain, with the rest looked up from reference TRBV12-5 and TRBJ2-3, is DARVTQTPRHKVTEMGQEVTMRCQPILGHNTVFWYRQTMMQGLELLAYFRNRAPLDDSGMPKDRFSAEMPDATLATLKIQPSEPRDSAVYFCASGSGDTQYFGPGTRLTVL.

The chain uses TRBV14 and TRBJ2-3; TRBD2 aligns across 7 bases. CDR3 length equals 13 residues. Trimming at V came to 2 bases and at J to 14 bases, leaving 10 bases not matched to a gene. Germline CDR1 is SGHDN and CDR2 is FVKESK. The CDR3 is CASSQKAGLVWYF. In DNA form, the CDR3 reads TGTGCCAGCAGCCAAAAAGCAGGACTAGTCTGGTATTTT.

The rearrangement links TRBV29-1 to TRBJ2-1; D is uncertain. CDR1 is SQVTM and CDR2 is ANQGSEA in the germline V gene. The V end lost 5 bases, the J end lost 9 bases, and 11 bases lay between the germline ends. The CDR3 covers 11 residues. In DNA, the CDR3 is TGCAGCGTTTTGCGCGTGGGTGAGCAGTTCTTC. This encodes CSVLRVGEQFF.

The V gene is TRBV2, the J gene TRBJ1-5, with D unclear. This CDR3 region has 15 residues. Germline CDR1 SNHLY, CDR2 FYNNEI. The V end was cut by 6 bases, the J end by 2 bases, with 14 bases between. The CDR3 loop reads CASSWGSNGNQPQHF. For the CDR3, the DNA is TGTGCCAGCAGCTGGGGATCTAATGGCAATCAGCCCCAGCATTTT.

This clonotype has a count of ten or more. V and J are TRBV12-3 or TRBV12-4 and TRBJ2-5; no clear D. This CDR3 region has 12 residues. V lost 2 bases and J lost 7, with 8 bases in between. DNA for the CDR3: TGTGCCAGCAGTTTAATAGCTGGGACCCAGTACTTC. Translating gives CASSLIAGTQYF.

This chain joins TRBV7-3 and TRBJ2-5, with 13 nucleotides matching TRBD2. The V gene end was trimmed by 5 bases and the J gene end by 5 bases; junction bases not matched to a gene: 8. Germline lookup yields CDR1 SGHTA and CDR2 FQGTGA. The CDR3 totals 16 residues. The CDR3 loop is CASSPTSGGPSETQYF. Written as DNA, the CDR3 is TGTGCCAGCAGCCCGACTAGCGGGGGGCCCAGCGAGACCCAGTACTTC. Complete variable domain (other parts from reference TRBV7-3 and TRBJ2-5): GAGVSQTPSNKVTEKGKYVELRCDPISGHTALYWYRQSLGQGPEFLIYFQGTGAADDSGLPNDRFFAVRPEGSVSTLKIQRTERGDSAVYLCASSPTSGGPSETQYFGPGTRLLVL.

Notes on this clonotype: One end of the junction is discordant with germline, which a read error may explain. J is TRBJ2-2 and V is TRBV29-1, with D perhaps being TRBD1 or TRBD2 (5 bases each). The CDR3 sequence is 13 residues long. Germline V gene sequence: CDR1 SQVTM, CDR2 ANQGSEA. Here the CDR3 reads CSGARVYTGELLF. The CDR3 nucleotides read TGCAGCGGTGCCAGGGTTTACACCGGGGAGCTGCTTTTT.

At least ten counts were recorded for this clonotype. The chain employs TRBV6-7 and TRBJ1-5; D is ambiguous. TRBV6-7 is filed as an ORF, its function uncertain. The CDR3 has 13 amino acids. Trimming took 10 bases from V and 6 from J, leaving 16 bases between them. DNA for the CDR3: TGTGCCACCTCGGTGGGGAACGGTCAGCCCCAGCATTTT. It encodes CATSVGNGQPQHF.

CDR3 DNA: TGCAGTGCTACTGAACACCATAATTCACCCCTCCACTTT. This gives the protein CSATEHHNSPLHF. The V gene is TRBV20-1, the J gene TRBJ1-6, with D unclear. This CDR3 comprises 13 residues. The germline gives CDR1 DFQATT, CDR2 SNEGSKA (reference sequence). Deletions cut 4 bases from V and 5 bases from J, with 9 bases between.

The chain links TRBV29-1 to TRBJ1-1, with D unclear. CDR1 is SQVTM and CDR2 is ANQGSEA in the germline V gene. V was pared by 4 bases and J by 2 bases, with 14 bases between. The CDR3 loop spans 14 amino acids. CDR3 region: CSVALLADNTEAFF. In DNA, the CDR3 is TGCAGCGTTGCGTTGCTTGCAGACAACACTGAAGCTTTCTTT. Full variable domain (outside the CDR3, taken from reference TRBV29-1 and TRBJ1-1): SAVISQKPSRDICQRGTSLTIQCQVDSQVTMMFWYRQQPGQSLTLIATANQGSEATYESGFVIDKFPISRPNLTFSTLTVSNMSPEDSSIYLCSVALLADNTEAFFGQGTRLTVV.

The V call is TRBV20-1, the J call TRBJ2-1; a possible D gene is TRBD2 (6 bases). CDR1 DFQATT and CDR2 SNEGSKA come from the germline V gene (reference sequence). Trimming removed 0 bases from V and 9 bases from J, with 15 bases in between. This CDR3 contains 14 residues. DNA of the CDR3: TGCAGTGCTAGAGATCGAGGGCGGGGCGGTGAGCAGTTCTTC. Amino acid sequence: CSARDRGRGGEQFF.

This chain uses TRBV5-1 with TRBJ2-3; possibly TRBD1 for D (5 bases). This CDR3 is 12 amino acids long. V was shortened by 7 bases and J by 3 bases, with 9 bases between the two germline ends. Germline lookup yields CDR1 SGHRS and CDR2 YFSETQ. CDR3 in amino acids: CASLGLTDTQYF. Here the CDR3 DNA reads TGCGCCAGCCTGGGGCTGACAGATACGCAGTATTTT.

The chain uses TRBV6-1 and TRBJ1-5; 7 bases map to TRBD1. CDR3 length: 18 amino acids. CDR1 is MNHNS and CDR2 is SASEGT in the germline V gene. Trimming cost V 7 bases and J 2 bases; bases outside gene matches: 17. The DNA of the CDR3 is TGTGCCAGCATTAAAGACAGGGTGGAGGGGAGCGGCAATCAGCCCCAGCATTTT. It yields the protein CASIKDRVEGSGNQPQHF.